One sample yielded the 14 T cell receptor beta chains listed below, sequenced in a study of T-cell memory formation after mild COVID-19. TCRdb re-called the 5' RACE reads with MiXCR, one entry per CDR3 protein. Of approximately 500,000 distinct CDR3 sequences listed, around a quarter are singletons. Sequenced sample: PBMCs or a T cell subset sorted from them (not recorded which). Receptor source: an adult woman who had mild COVID-19 (a few samples of this study predate the infection). Cell type and time point are not known.

The chain couples TRBV5-1 to TRBJ2-3; unclear D gene. From germline, CDR1 is SGHRS and CDR2 YFSETQ. The CDR3 extends over 13 amino acids. The V gene lost 4 bases and the J gene lost 11 bases, with 17 bases spanning the gap. In DNA, the CDR3 is TGCGCCAGCAGCATAACATACAGAGATGAGCAGTATTTT. Its translation: CASSITYRDEQYF.

To note about this clonotype: An end of the junction differs from the germline gene, which may be a read error. This sequence joins TRBV2 and TRBJ1-5, with 7 nucleotides matching TRBD1. Germline values: CDR1 SNHLY, CDR2 FYNNEI. CDR3 size: 14 residues. The CDR3 nucleotides are TGTGCCAGCAGTGAAAGACAGGGTTATCAGCCCAAGCATTTT. The encoded protein is CASSERQGYQPKHF.

This clonotype was counted a few times. CDR3 loop: CATTHPDSLKGHNEQFF. The CDR3 DNA reads as TGTGCCACCACCCACCCGGACAGCCTCAAGGGTCACAATGAGCAGTTCTTC. The chain links TRBV24-1 to TRBJ2-1, with D maybe TRBD1 (6 bases). The ends were cut back, 8 bases at V and 5 bases at J, with 24 bases in the middle. Germline V gene sequence: CDR1 KGHDR, CDR2 SFDVKD. The CDR3 is 17 amino acids.

V is TRBV12-3 or TRBV12-4 and J is TRBJ1-1; TRBD1 matches 10 bases. J gave up 6 bases and V 7 bases, and 8 bases lay outside the gene matches. This CDR3 is 14 amino acids long. CDR3 loop: CASTSTGGASEAFF. CDR3 nucleotide sequence: TGTGCCAGCACCTCGACAGGGGGCGCTTCTGAAGCTTTCTTT.

This clonotype was recorded a few times. The chain is built from TRBV6-1 and TRBJ2-3; 12 bases match TRBD1. The CDR3 runs to 17 residues. Germline V gene sequence: CDR1 MNHNS, CDR2 SASEGT. After removal of 3 bases from V and 3 bases from J, the junction contained 7 bases not matched to a gene. The CDR3 coding sequence is TGTGCCAGCAGTGACGGGTTGGGACAGGGGGCTACAGATACGCAGTATTTT. Amino acid sequence: CASSDGLGQGATDTQYF.

The CDR3 here is CASSTTGIYSNYGYTF. CDR3 nucleotides: TGTGCCAGCAGCACAACAGGGATCTACTCTAACTATGGCTACACCTTC. This chain links TRBV3-1 with TRBJ1-2; D possibly corresponds to TRBD1 (6 bases). The CDR3 runs to 16 residues. V gave up 5 bases and J gave up 0 bases, with 16 bases separating them. Germline V CDR1 and CDR2: LGHDT, YNNKEL (reference sequence).

This clonotype was counted between two and nine times. The chain employs TRBV12-3 or TRBV12-4 and TRBJ1-6; D might be TRBD1 (6 bases). The CDR3 consists of 16 residues. The V end was cut by 5 bases, the J end by 10 bases, with 21 bases between. DNA for the CDR3: TGTGCCAGCAGTCCCGTCACAGGACAGTTCGGGTCACCCCTCCACTTT. This translates into CASSPVTGQFGSPLHF.

This clonotype was counted a few times. V is TRBV20-1 and J is TRBJ2-3, with 8 bases aligning to TRBD2. From germline, CDR1 is DFQATT and CDR2 SNEGSKA (reference sequence). This CDR3 region has 15 residues. The trim removed 0 bases at V and 5 bases at J, leaving 7 bases unmatched. CDR3 region: CSARDWTSLGDTQYF. In nucleotides, the CDR3 is TGCAGTGCTAGAGATTGGACTAGCCTGGGAGATACGCAGTATTTT.

The J gene is TRBJ2-3, the V gene TRBV11-2; either TRBD1 or TRBD2 may fit D (6 bases each). V was cut by 3 bases and J by 2 bases, with 12 bases left in between. The CDR3 length is 15 residues. In germline, CDR1 is SGHAT, CDR2 FQNNGV. The CDR3 region is CASSFNGGPTDTQYF. The CDR3 DNA is TGTGCCAGCAGCTTTAATGGGGGGCCCACAGATACGCAGTATTTT.

CDR3 DNA sequence: TGTGCCAGTAGAAGGGACACCTATAGCAATCAGCCCCAGCATTTT. It translates to CASRRDTYSNQPQHF. The chain employs TRBV19 and TRBJ1-5; D is possibly TRBD1 (6 bases). Deletions cut 6 bases from V and 0 bases from J, with 12 bases between. The length of the CDR3 is 15 residues. Germline V gives CDR1 LNHDA, CDR2 SQIVND (reference sequence).

This chain uses TRBV27 with TRBJ2-5, with a possible D match to TRBD1 (5 bases). The V end was cut by 3 bases, the J end by 5 bases, with 10 bases between. The CDR3 spans 13 residues. CDR1 and CDR2 (germline): MNHEY, SMNVEV (reference sequence). DNA for the CDR3: TGTGCCAGCAGTTTCAGGGCCGGCGAGACCCAGTACTTC. It translates to CASSFRAGETQYF.

This clonotype was recorded a few times. V and J are TRBV7-9 and TRBJ2-5; possible D gene TRBD1, 6 bases. CDR1 is SEHNR and CDR2 is FQNEAQ in the germline V gene (reference sequence). V shed 5 bases and J shed 2 bases, with 21 bases lying between them. CDR3 length equals 17 residues. CDR3: CASSHSTGSIAQETQYF. DNA of the CDR3: TGTGCCAGCAGCCATTCGACAGGATCGATCGCACAAGAGACCCAGTACTTC.

This clonotype was detected a few times. CDR3 region: CASSLADPGELFF. The CDR3 DNA follows: TGTGCCAGCAGCTTAGCAGACCCCGGGGAGCTGTTTTTT. The rearrangement joins TRBV7-6 to TRBJ2-2; D gene uncertain. CDR3 size: 13 residues. Germline V CDR1 and CDR2: SGHVS, FNYEAQ. V gave up 0 bases and J gave up 6 bases, with 5 bases separating them.

In its sample, this clonotype was seen a few times. The chain recombines TRBV6-6 with TRBJ1-5; the D is unclear. The CDR3 consists of 15 residues. V lost 0 bases to trimming and J lost 7 bases, with 13 bases between them. Looked up from germline, CDR1 is MNHNY and CDR2 is SVGAGI (reference sequence). The CDR3 loop reads CASSYSIYGKQPQHF. CDR3 in DNA: TGTGCCAGCAGTTACTCGATCTATGGGAAACAGCCCCAGCATTTT.